The 17 T cell receptor beta chains reported below all come from one sample, sequenced in a study of identical twins. TCRdb passed the 5' RACE reads through MiXCR, listing each CDR3 protein once. The repertoire holds about 1.7 million distinct CDR3 sequences, with about 31% as singletons. Sequenced: cord blood. These receptors came from a newborn girl in good health.

The rearrangement joins TRBV20-1 to TRBJ2-2; 7 bases match TRBD2. The V gene end was trimmed by 3 bases and the J gene end by 8 bases; junction bases not matched to a gene: 3. The V gene's germline CDR1 is DFQATT and CDR2 SNEGSKA (reference sequence). There are 12 residues in the CDR3. CDR3: CSARRAGGELFF. The DNA for the CDR3 is TGCAGTGCTAGGAGAGCGGGAGGGGAGCTGTTTTTT.

This clonotype was counted a few times. An end of the junction differs from the germline gene, which may be a read error. The V call is TRBV27, the J call TRBJ2-1; the D is unclear. This CDR3 has 13 residues. CDR1 is MNHEY, CDR2 SMNVEV, per germline (reference sequence). The CDR3 reads CASSYGPYNERFF. CDR3 coding DNA: TGTGCCAGCAGTTATGGACCCTACAATGAGCGGTTCTTC.

In its sample, this clonotype was seen once. This chain connects TRBV10-3 to TRBJ2-2; 7 nucleotides match TRBD1. After removal of 10 bases from V and 3 bases from J, the junction contained 2 bases not matched to a gene. This CDR3 region has 12 residues. Germline loops: CDR1 ENHRY, CDR2 SYGVKD. CDR3 sequence reads: CATGTDTGELFF. The CDR3, as DNA: TGTGCCACCGGGACAGACACCGGGGAGCTGTTTTTT.

This clonotype was seen many times. The V gene is TRBV3-1, the J gene TRBJ1-2; D is uncertain. Germline V gene sequence: CDR1 LGHDT, CDR2 YNNKEL (reference sequence). The V end was cut by 1 base, the J end by 0 bases, with 3 bases between. The CDR3 sequence is 13 residues long. Written as DNA, the CDR3 is TGTGCCAGCAGCCAAGGACCTAACTATGGCTACACCTTC. Amino acid sequence: CASSQGPNYGYTF.

The chain combines TRBV7-9 with TRBJ1-2; D unclear. The CDR3 is made up of 13 amino acids. With 4 bases removed from V and 8 bases from J, the gap between germline ends came to 14 bases. Germline CDR1 and CDR2: SEHNR and FQNEAQ (reference sequence). Written as DNA, the CDR3 is TGTGCCAGCAGCTCAGATCTCCTCATAGGCTACACCTTC. Its translation: CASSSDLLIGYTF.

The chain carries TRBV20-1 and TRBJ1-1; perhaps TRBD1 as D (6 bases). Per the germline V gene, CDR1 is DFQATT and CDR2 is SNEGSKA (reference sequence). The V and J ends lost 3 bases and 5 bases respectively, with 13 bases between them. This CDR3 comprises 13 residues. DNA of the CDR3: TGCAGTGCTAGGAAGGGGGGGAGGACTGAAGCTTTCTTT. Translating it yields CSARKGGRTEAFF.

This rearrangement joins TRBV20-1 to TRBJ1-6, with D uncertain. V was cut by 6 bases and J by 10 bases, with 16 bases left in between. Looked up from germline, CDR1 is DFQATT and CDR2 is SNEGSKA (reference sequence). The CDR3 is 13 residues long. The CDR3 region is CSARAYKGSPLHF. CDR3 nucleotides: TGCAGTGCAAGGGCCTATAAGGGATCACCCCTCCACTTT.

This chain connects TRBV6-5 to TRBJ1-6; possible D gene TRBD1, 5 bases. The CDR3 contains 14 residues. The germline gives CDR1 MNHEY, CDR2 SVGAGI. V shed 8 bases and J shed 2 bases, with 10 bases lying between them. This CDR3 reads CASLGRAYNSPLHF. The CDR3, as DNA: TGTGCCAGCCTGGGGCGCGCCTATAATTCACCCCTCCACTTT.

In its sample, this clonotype was seen many times. This chain joins TRBV2 and TRBJ2-7, with D perhaps matching TRBD1 (6 bases). The CDR3 length is 14 residues. CDR1 SNHLY and CDR2 FYNNEI come from the germline V gene. V was pared by 5 bases and J by 3 bases, with 14 bases between. CDR3 sequence (DNA): TGTGCCAGCAGTTTAGGACAGATCAACTACGAGCAGTACTTC. Translation gives CASSLGQINYEQYF.

V is TRBV2 and J is TRBJ2-5; no clear D. The V gene lost 2 bases and the J gene lost 11 bases, with 9 bases spanning the gap. The germline V gene has CDR1 SNHLY and CDR2 FYNNEI. The CDR3 covers 11 residues. The CDR3 coding sequence is TGTGCCAGCAGTGAAATCCAGGAACAGTACTTC. Amino acid sequence: CASSEIQEQYF.

This sequence joins TRBV29-1 and TRBJ2-3; possible D gene TRBD1, 6 bases. This CDR3 is built from 13 residues. CDR1 is SQVTM, CDR2 ANQGSEA, per germline. Trimming left V 7 bases short and J 0 bases short, with 11 bases between. The CDR3 region is CSAWTASTDTQYF. The CDR3 nucleotides are TGCAGCGCCTGGACAGCTAGCACAGATACGCAGTATTTT.

This clonotype was seen a few times. This chain links TRBV30 with TRBJ1-2; no reliable D call. CDR3 size: 11 residues. V was cut by 0 bases and J by 7 bases, with 6 bases left in between. The germline CDR1 and CDR2 sequences are GTSNPN and SVGIG (reference sequence). CDR3 sequence reads: CAWSVGVGYTF. The CDR3, as DNA: TGTGCCTGGAGTGTTGGTGTTGGCTACACCTTC.

J is TRBJ2-7 and V is TRBV20-1; 7 nucleotides line up with TRBD2. This CDR3 has 15 residues. The V gene end was trimmed by 0 bases and the J gene end by 3 bases; junction bases not matched to a gene: 8. CDR1 DFQATT and CDR2 SNEGSKA come from the germline V gene (reference sequence). CDR3 residues: CSARDGGWDYYEQYF. The CDR3 DNA sequence: TGCAGTGCTAGAGATGGGGGGTGGGACTACTACGAGCAGTACTTC.

This clonotype has just a few counts. The chain recombines TRBV12-3 or TRBV12-4 with TRBJ2-7, with D possibly TRBD2 on 6 matching bases. The V end lost 8 bases, the J end lost 2 bases, and 13 bases lay between the germline ends. The CDR3 sequence is 13 residues long. CDR3 in DNA: TGTGCCAGCTCGGGGGAGTTCCCCTACGAGCAGTACTTC. Its protein is CASSGEFPYEQYF.

V usage is TRBV7-9 and J usage is TRBJ1-2, with D hard to call. The CDR3 totals 13 residues. In germline, CDR1 is SEHNR, CDR2 FQNEAQ (reference sequence). V lost 5 bases and J 3 bases, leaving 10 bases between the germline ends. The CDR3 region is CASSPRNDYGYTF. The DNA of the CDR3 is TGTGCCAGCAGCCCTCGTAATGACTATGGCTACACCTTC.

About this clonotype itself: The junction departs from the called germline gene at one end, perhaps through a read error. The rearrangement links TRBV7-8 to TRBJ2-7; a possible D gene is TRBD2 (5 bases). Germline CDR1 and CDR2: SGHVS and FQNEAQ. CDR3 length: 14 residues. The CDR3 spells CASTLRGRPYKQYF. The DNA of the CDR3 is TGTGCCAGCACCCTACGAGGGCGTCCCTACAAGCAGTACTTC.

This clonotype was detected only a few times. The genes are TRBV12-3 or TRBV12-4 and TRBJ1-2, with D possibly matching TRBD1 (6 bases). The CDR3 length is 13 residues. V shed 9 bases and J shed 5 bases, with 16 bases lying between them. The CDR3 here is CASNRDTGYGYTF. Here the CDR3 DNA reads TGTGCCAGTAACCGGGACACGGGGTATGGCTACACCTTC.